These 3 T cell receptor beta chains came from one sample sequenced in a study of T cell responses to AZD1222 COVID-19 vaccine. Method: immunoSEQ multiplex PCR; TCRdb's copy keeps in-frame clones and lacks some. Counted here are fewer than 200,000 clones, around 94% occurring once; the ten biggest clones make up more than 1.5%. Sequences were derived from peripheral blood, sampled 28 days after the second AZD1222 dose. The receptors were gathered from an adult who received the AZD1222 COVID-19 vaccine.

CDR3 sequence (DNA): TGTGCCAGCTCGACGGGGTGGGGGCAGCCCCAGCATTTT. Amino acids: CASSTGWGQPQHF. The chain joins TRBV7-9 to TRBJ1-5; perhaps TRBD1 as D (5 bases). The germline CDR1 and CDR2 sequences are SEHNR and FQNEAQ (reference sequence). CDR3 length: 13 amino acids. Trimming took 8 bases from V and 7 from J, leaving 15 bases between them. The full variable domain, completed using reference TRBV7-9 and TRBJ1-5, is DTGVSQNPRHKITKRGQNVTFRCDPISEHNRLYWYRQTLGQGPEFLTYFQNEAQLEKSRLLSDRFSAERPKGSFSTLEIQRTEQGDSAMYLCASSTGWGQPQHFGDGTRLSIL.

The rearrangement links TRBV13 to TRBJ2-3; 12 nucleotides line up with TRBD1. The germline V gene has CDR1 PRHDT and CDR2 FYEKMQ (reference sequence). V lost 5 bases to trimming and J lost 4 bases; unmatched junction nucleotides: 4. The CDR3 spans 15 residues. In DNA form, the CDR3 reads TGTGCCAGCAGCCGGGACAGGGGGCATCCAGATACGCAGTATTTT. Residues: CASSRDRGHPDTQYF.

The genes are TRBV19 and TRBJ2-7; TRBD1 matches 9 bases. CDR3 length: 14 residues. Trimming took 2 bases from V and 4 from J; bases not matched to a gene: 3. Germline V gene sequence: CDR1 LNHDA, CDR2 SQIVND (reference sequence). CDR3 loop: CASSILTGGYEQYF. The DNA for the CDR3 is TGTGCCAGTAGTATACTGACAGGGGGGTACGAGCAGTACTTC.